A single sample gave rise to the 5 T cell receptor beta chains below, sequenced in a study of blood T cell repertoires in COVID-19. TCRdb keeps only in-frame clones here, not all; method: immunoSEQ multiplex PCR. The data show fewer than 150,000 clones, around 86% seen once. Sequencing was performed on PBMCs or T cells enriched from blood (not recorded which). Receptors originate from a man younger than 45 who had recovered from COVID-19.

The chain is built from TRBV6-2 or TRBV6-3 and TRBJ2-7; a weak D match, TRBD2 (6 bases). There are 13 residues in the CDR3. V lost 5 bases to trimming and J lost 3 bases, with 11 bases between them. Looked up from germline, CDR1 is MNHEY and CDR2 is SVGEGT. The CDR3 DNA follows: TGTGCCAGCAGTCCGGGGGTCGACTACGAGCAGTACGTC. Its translation: CASSPGVDYEQYV.

The genes are TRBV10-2 and TRBJ1-5; 9 nucleotides agree with TRBD1. The junction had 19 bases not matched to a gene; V was cut back by 2 bases and J by 11 bases. The CDR3 runs 18 residues. Germline-derived CDR1 and CDR2 are WSHSY and SAAADI. The CDR3 DNA is TGCGCCAGCAGTGAGAGGAACTTCGACAGGGGGATCATTGGAGCCCAGCATTTT. Amino acid sequence: CASSERNFDRGIIGAQHF.

The rearrangement links TRBV28 to TRBJ1-1; D possibly corresponds to TRBD1 (5 bases). The germline CDR1 and CDR2 sequences are MDHEN and SYDVKM. V lost 6 bases to trimming and J lost 2 bases, with 10 bases between them. CDR3 length: 13 amino acids. Written as DNA, the CDR3 is TGTGCCAGCAGACCTCAGGGCAACACTGAAGCTTTCTTT. This translates into CASRPQGNTEAFF.

The chain is built from TRBV9 and TRBJ1-2; a weak D match, TRBD1 (5 bases). The CDR3 consists of 14 residues. The V and J ends lost 1 base and 3 bases respectively, with 10 bases between them. Germline assignment: CDR1 SGDLS and CDR2 YYNGEE. The CDR3 DNA follows: TGTGCCAGCAGCGTATCCCAAGGGGACTATGGCTACACCTTC. Protein sequence: CASSVSQGDYGYTF.

V gene TRBV19 combines with J gene TRBJ1-5; 8 nucleotides line up with TRBD1. After removal of 4 bases from V and 3 bases from J, the junction contained 8 bases not matched to a gene. The V gene's germline CDR1 is LNHDA and CDR2 SQIVND (reference sequence). This CDR3 region has 16 residues. This CDR3 reads CASSTLDRGYNQPQHF. Written as DNA, the CDR3 is TGTGCCAGTAGTACACTAGACAGGGGTTACAATCAGCCCCAGCATTTT.